The 25 T cell receptor beta chains listed next were all sequenced from one sample in a study of early stage breast cancer tumors. Here immunoSEQ multiplex PCR was the method, and the copy in TCRdb shows in-frame clones only, minus some. The sample shows more than 1,200 clones, around 77% of them seen only once. What was sequenced was normal breast tissue next to the tumor. Receptors were obtained from a person in their fifties with breast cancer.

The chain carries TRBV28 and TRBJ1-1; TRBD1 might be the D (5 bases). V gave up 4 bases and J gave up 10 bases, with 13 bases separating them. The germline V gene has CDR1 MDHEN and CDR2 SYDVKM. The CDR3 spans 12 residues. For the CDR3, the DNA is TGTGCCAGCAGTTCCGGGCAGGGAGTAGCTTTCTTT. Encoded protein: CASSSGQGVAFF.

The chain joins TRBV4-1 to TRBJ1-6, with no clear D. CDR3 length equals 16 residues. The V gene's germline CDR1 is MGHRA and CDR2 YSYEKL. V was trimmed by 1 base and J by 9 bases, leaving 16 bases between them. CDR3 sequence: CASSQAVWTASSPLHF. CDR3 coding DNA: TGCGCCAGCAGCCAAGCGGTGTGGACGGCGAGTTCACCCCTCCACTTT.

The J gene is TRBJ1-1, the V gene TRBV7-8; 7 nucleotides match TRBD1. J lost 1 base, V lost 3 bases, and 2 bases had no gene match. Germline values: CDR1 SGHVS, CDR2 FQNEAQ. The CDR3 is made up of 14 amino acids. The chain's CDR3 is CASSFRQGNTEAFF. The DNA of the CDR3 is TGTGCCAGCAGCTTCCGACAGGGGAACACTGAAGCTTTCTTT.

The chain is built from TRBV6-5 and TRBJ2-1; 9 nucleotides line up with TRBD1. This CDR3 contains 14 residues. Germline values: CDR1 MNHEY, CDR2 SVGAGI. The V segment lost 6 bases and the J segment 4 bases; nucleotides outside the gene matches: 4. The CDR3 bases are TGTGCCAGCAGGCGGGGACAGGGTTACAATGAGCAGTTCTTC. Translation gives CASRRGQGYNEQFF.

The chain is built from TRBV4-2 and TRBJ1-4; no reliable D call. From germline, CDR1 is LGHNA and CDR2 YNFKEQ. This CDR3 is built from 16 residues. Trimming left V 0 bases short and J 5 bases short, with 13 bases between. The CDR3 nucleotides are TGTGCCAGCAGCCAAGAAGCGACGGGGTTGAATGAAAAACTGTTTTTT. Translated, it gives CASSQEATGLNEKLFF.

The chain has TRBV6-5 and TRBJ2-3; 11 positions agree with TRBD2. The V and J ends lost 8 bases and 7 bases, in that order; junction bases with no gene match: 14. Germline CDR1 MNHEY, CDR2 SVGAGI. The CDR3 consists of 16 residues. CDR3 nucleotides: TGTGCCAGCCGTTCGACTAGCGGGATATTCGTACATACGCAGTATTTT. Amino acid sequence: CASRSTSGIFVHTQYF.

This sequence joins TRBV5-4 and TRBJ2-1; 12 bases are a match to TRBD2. V lost 4 bases and J lost 5; bases outside the gene matches: 7. Germline V lookup: CDR1 SGHNT, CDR2 YYREEE (reference sequence). The CDR3 length is 16 residues. The CDR3 loop is CASSPRTSGANNEQFF. CDR3 sequence (DNA): TGTGCCAGCAGCCCCAGGACTAGCGGGGCAAACAATGAGCAGTTCTTC.

This clone appeared once. The chain couples TRBV6-5 to TRBJ2-7, with 9 bases that match TRBD1. V gave up 0 bases and J gave up 2 bases; unmatched junction bases: 2. CDR1 and CDR2 from the germline V gene are MNHEY and SVGAGI. The CDR3 is 15 amino acids. The CDR3 region is CASSYSGTGTYEQYF. CDR3 coding DNA: TGTGCCAGCAGTTACTCGGGGACAGGGACCTACGAGCAGTACTTC.

The chain uses TRBV7-2 and TRBJ1-2; 8 nucleotides line up with TRBD1. Germline values: CDR1 SGHTA, CDR2 FQGNSA. Trimming took 3 bases from V and 2 from J; bases not matched to a gene: 2. The CDR3 runs 14 residues. CDR3 protein: CASSFSGGNYGYTF. The CDR3, as DNA: TGTGCCAGCAGCTTCTCAGGGGGCAACTATGGCTACACCTTC.

The gene calls are TRBV10-3 and TRBJ1-2, with D possibly matching TRBD1 (6 bases). The CDR3 length is 13 residues. The V gene lost 3 bases and the J gene lost 4 bases, with 9 bases spanning the gap. Germline V lookup: CDR1 ENHRY, CDR2 SYGVKD. The DNA of the CDR3 is TGTGCCATCAGTGATGGGGACACCTATGGCTACACCTTC. It codes for CAISDGDTYGYTF.

With respect to this clone: Relative to the germline gene, one junction end is altered; a read error may explain this. The genes are TRBV6-1 and TRBJ1-2, with 7 bases fitting TRBD1. Germline loops: CDR1 MNHNS, CDR2 SASEGT. The CDR3 covers 12 residues. CDR3 in amino acids: CASSTGNYGYTF. Here the CDR3 DNA reads TGCGCCAGCTCGACAGGGAACTATGGCTACACCTTC.

This clone was seen more than once but under ten times. The J gene is TRBJ2-1, the V gene TRBV19; possible D gene TRBD2, 5 bases. CDR1 is LNHDA and CDR2 is SQIVND in the germline V gene (reference sequence). V was shortened by 8 bases and J by 4 bases, with 18 bases between the two germline ends. The CDR3 runs 15 residues. In DNA, the CDR3 is TGTGCCAGTTCCACGGGGAGTCCCGTATACAATGAGCAGTTCTTC. The encoded protein is CASSTGSPVYNEQFF.

Worth noting for this clone: Mismatch with germline at one junction end may stem from a read error. This specimen includes other DNA sequences encoding the same CDR3. The chain combines TRBV7-9 with TRBJ1-3; maybe TRBD1 (6 bases). Germline assignment: CDR1 SEHNR and CDR2 FQNEAQ (reference sequence). The CDR3 contains 15 residues. The CDR3 loop reads CASSPSNRAGNTIYF. CDR3 DNA: TGTGCCAGCAGCCCCTCCAACAGGGCTGGAAACACCATATATTTC. The full variable domain, completed using reference TRBV7-9 and TRBJ1-3, is DTGVSQNPRHKITKRGQNVTFRCDPISEHNRLYWYRQTLGQGPEFLTYFQNEAQLEKSRLLSDRFSAERPKGSFSTLEIQRTEQGDSAMYLCASSPSNRAGNTIYFGEGSWLTVV.

The chain carries TRBV5-4 and TRBJ2-6, with 10 bases lining up with TRBD1. V gave up 5 bases and J gave up 2 bases; unmatched junction bases: 4. This CDR3 contains 16 residues. The germline CDR1 and CDR2 sequences are SGHNT and YYREEE (reference sequence). CDR3 bases: TGTGCCAGCAGACCCGGGACAGGGGCTGGGGCCAACGTCCTGACTTTC. It codes for CASRPGTGAGANVLTF. Looking up the rest from reference TRBV5-4 and TRBJ2-6 gives the full variable domain: ETGVTQSPTHLIKTRGQQVTLRCSSQSGHNTVSWYQQALGQGPQFIFQYYREEENGRGNFPPRFSGLQFPNYSSELNVNALELDDSALYLCASRPGTGAGANVLTFGAGSRLTVL.

The V and J genes are TRBV10-2 and TRBJ2-7, with a weak D call TRBD2 (6 bases). The germline V gene encodes CDR1 WSHSY and CDR2 SAAADI. V dropped 8 bases and J dropped 3 bases, with 8 bases sitting between them. The CDR3 totals 11 residues. The CDR3 sequence is CASSDYYEQYF. The CDR3 bases are TGCGCCAGCTCGGACTACTACGAGCAGTACTTC.

CDR3 region: CASSSLGLAGVPGELFF. As DNA, the CDR3 is TGTGCCAGCAGCTCCCTGGGACTAGCGGGAGTCCCCGGGGAGCTGTTTTTT. The chain carries TRBV7-6 and TRBJ2-2, with 14 bases fitting TRBD2. In germline, CDR1 is SGHVS, CDR2 FNYEAQ. The CDR3 length is 17 residues. V shed 4 bases, J shed 6 bases, and the junction held 7 bases outside the gene matches.

This clone was seen more than once but under ten times. The rearrangement uses TRBV25-1 and TRBJ2-7; D gene ambiguous. This CDR3 is built from 11 residues. The germline V gene encodes CDR1 MGHDK and CDR2 SYGVNS. With 6 bases removed from V and 4 bases from J, the gap between germline ends came to 7 bases. The CDR3 region has the DNA TGTGCCAGCAGCCTCGGGTACGAGCAGTACTTC. Translation: CASSLGYEQYF.

The gene calls are TRBV5-5 and TRBJ1-1; no firm D call. The CDR3 loop spans 13 amino acids. CDR1 is SGHKS and CDR2 is YYEKEE in the germline V gene (reference sequence). Deletions cut 4 bases from V and 3 bases from J, with 10 bases between. The CDR3 DNA reads TGTGCCAGCAGCCCGAGGGTAGACACTGAAGCTTTCTTT. Its protein is CASSPRVDTEAFF.

V usage is TRBV19 and J usage is TRBJ2-3; 7 bases match TRBD2. The trim removed 5 bases at V and 2 bases at J, leaving 7 bases unmatched. Germline lookup yields CDR1 LNHDA and CDR2 SQIVND (reference sequence). The CDR3 has 15 residues. The CDR3 sequence: CASSSRGGPTDTQYF. CDR3 coding DNA: TGTGCCAGTAGTTCCCGCGGGGGTCCCACAGATACGCAGTATTTT.

The rearrangement links TRBV19 to TRBJ1-3; D is unresolved. The germline V gene encodes CDR1 LNHDA and CDR2 SQIVND (reference sequence). Trimming pared 3 bases from V and 6 bases from J, leaving 12 bases between. CDR3 length equals 14 residues. The DNA of the CDR3 is TGTGCCAGTAGTATTCGTGCTTTTGAAAACACCATATATTTT. This sequence encodes CASSIRAFENTIYF.

This chain connects TRBV30 to TRBJ1-5; D remains unclear. The V end lost 0 bases, the J end lost 5 bases, and 11 bases lay between the germline ends. This CDR3 contains 14 residues. Germline CDR1 GTSNPN, CDR2 SVGIG (reference sequence). CDR3 in DNA: TGTGCCTGGAGTGTCGGTTCCAGCTATCAGCCCCAGCATTTT. This gives the protein CAWSVGSSYQPQHF.

The rearrangement links TRBV29-1 to TRBJ2-1, with 10 bases that match TRBD1. CDR1 and CDR2 (germline): SQVTM, ANQGSEA. The J segment lost 6 bases and the V segment lost 8 bases, leaving 13 bases of the junction unmatched. The CDR3 sequence is 15 residues long. CDR3 region: CSTGGWGQGSNEQFF. CDR3 nucleotides: TGCAGCACTGGAGGATGGGGACAGGGGTCCAATGAGCAGTTCTTC.

The chain is built from TRBV7-2 and TRBJ1-3; 7 bases match TRBD1. The J segment lost 0 bases and the V segment lost 1 base, leaving 9 bases of the junction unmatched. The CDR3 extends over 18 amino acids. Germline values: CDR1 SGHTA, CDR2 FQGNSA. CDR3 nucleotides: TGTGCCAGCAGCTTAGTACTACCAGGGACAGCCTCTGGAAACACCATATATTTT. It specifies CASSLVLPGTASGNTIYF.

This sequence joins TRBV6-5 and TRBJ1-3; D gene ambiguous. The CDR3 runs 11 residues. Per the germline V gene, CDR1 is MNHEY and CDR2 is SVGAGI. Trimming shortened V by 9 bases and J by 4 bases, and 7 bases separated the two germline ends. The chain's CDR3 is CASEQGNTIYF. The CDR3 DNA reads TGTGCCAGTGAACAGGGAAACACCATATATTTT.

The chain links TRBV6-5 to TRBJ1-1; 10 bases map to TRBD1. CDR3 length: 15 amino acids. V trimming: 5 bases; J trimming: 1 base; junction bases outside the gene matches: 4. CDR1 is MNHEY, CDR2 SVGAGI, per germline. The CDR3 is CASSRRDRGNTEAFF. The CDR3 nucleotides read TGTGCCAGCAGTCGCCGGGACAGGGGGAACACTGAAGCTTTCTTT.